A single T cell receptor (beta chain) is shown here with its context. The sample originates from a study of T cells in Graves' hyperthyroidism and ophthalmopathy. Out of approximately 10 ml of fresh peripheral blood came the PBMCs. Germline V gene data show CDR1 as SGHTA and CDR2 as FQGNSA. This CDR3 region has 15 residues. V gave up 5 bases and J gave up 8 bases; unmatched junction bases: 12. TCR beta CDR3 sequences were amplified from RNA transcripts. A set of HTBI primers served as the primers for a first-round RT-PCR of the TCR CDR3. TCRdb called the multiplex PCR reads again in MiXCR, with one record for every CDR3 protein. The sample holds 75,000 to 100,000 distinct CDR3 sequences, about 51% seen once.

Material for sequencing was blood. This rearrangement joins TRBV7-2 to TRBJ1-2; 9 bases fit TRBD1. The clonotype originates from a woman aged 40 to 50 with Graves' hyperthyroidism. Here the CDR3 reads CASSNPTGTGLGYTF. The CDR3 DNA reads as TGTGCCAGCAGCAATCCTACCGGGACAGGGTTGGGCTACACCTTC.